Presented here are 28 T cell receptor beta chains from one specimen sequenced in a study of blood T cell repertoires in COVID-19. Sequenced by immunoSEQ multiplex PCR; TCRdb stores in-frame clones only, minus some. The sample consists of over 200,000 clones, 88% of them appearing once. The sequencing input was PBMCs or T cells enriched from blood (not recorded which). The receptors were gathered from a woman aged 25 to 45 who had been exposed to COVID-19.

The chain combines TRBV19 with TRBJ1-5; no reliable D call. V was shortened by 3 bases and J by 3 bases, with 9 bases between the two germline ends. The length of the CDR3 is 14 residues. Germline CDR1 reads LNHDA; CDR2 reads SQIVND (reference sequence). CDR3 sequence (DNA): TGTGCCAGTAGTATGTCTAGGATCAATCAGCCCCAGCATTTT. Its protein is CASSMSRINQPQHF.

The chain is built from TRBV11-2 and TRBJ1-1, with a weak D call TRBD1 (5 bases). The CDR3 is 14 amino acids. Germline lookup yields CDR1 SGHAT and CDR2 FQNNGV. Deletions cut 1 base from V and 6 bases from J, with 12 bases between. CDR3 bases: TGTGCCAGCAGCTTAGCCGGGGGAATGGCTGAAGCTTTCTTT. The encoded protein is CASSLAGGMAEAFF.

This chain joins TRBV19 and TRBJ1-3; D is unclear. In germline, CDR1 is LNHDA, CDR2 SQIVND (reference sequence). There are 14 residues in the CDR3. With 11 bases removed from V and 3 bases from J, the gap between germline ends came to 17 bases. The CDR3, as DNA: TGTGCCTCAATTGAGCAATATGGTGGAAACACCATATATTTT. As protein: CASIEQYGGNTIYF.

For the CDR3, the DNA is TGTGCCTCCTCCCGGGGGGGAACTGAAGCTTTCTTT. Translated, it gives CASSRGGTEAFF. This rearrangement joins TRBV27 to TRBJ1-1, with a possible D match to TRBD1 (5 bases). The CDR3 sequence is 12 residues long. The V end lost 11 bases, the J end lost 5 bases, and 15 bases lay between the germline ends. CDR1 and CDR2 (germline): MNHEY, SMNVEV (reference sequence).

The chain recombines TRBV19 with TRBJ2-7, with 10 bases lining up with TRBD1. V shed 0 bases, J shed 5 bases, and the junction held 4 bases outside the gene matches. The CDR3 totals 15 residues. CDR1 and CDR2 from the germline V gene are LNHDA and SQIVND (reference sequence). Here the CDR3 DNA reads TGTGCCAGTAGTATAGAAGACAGGGGGCGCGACGAGCAGTACTTC. Residues: CASSIEDRGRDEQYF.

The chain carries TRBV2 and TRBJ2-7; D is unresolved. Trimming cost V 3 bases and J 2 bases, with 8 bases left between them. Germline assignment: CDR1 SNHLY and CDR2 FYNNEI. The CDR3 has 13 residues. The CDR3 sequence is CASSDLETYEQYF. CDR3 nucleotide sequence: TGTGCCAGCAGTGATTTGGAGACCTACGAGCAGTACTTC.

This clone was detected only once. The chain uses TRBV20-1 and TRBJ1-2, with no clear D. The CDR3 extends over 11 amino acids. Germline V gene sequence: CDR1 DFQATT, CDR2 SNEGSKA (reference sequence). Trimming shortened V by 0 bases and J by 8 bases, and 7 bases separated the two germline ends. The CDR3: CSARDRWGYTF. CDR3 nucleotide sequence: TGCAGTGCTAGAGACAGGTGGGGCTACACCTTC.

V usage is TRBV5-1 and J usage is TRBJ2-1, with 14 bases fitting TRBD2. Trimming at V came to 7 bases and at J to 8 bases, leaving 8 bases not matched to a gene. The CDR3 sequence is 15 residues long. The germline gives CDR1 SGHRS, CDR2 YFSETQ. This CDR3 is CASGGTSGSGHEQFF. The CDR3 nucleotides read TGCGCCAGCGGCGGGACTAGCGGGAGTGGCCATGAGCAGTTCTTC.

Only one count was recorded for this clone. The CDR3 is CASSGTGRHYGYTF. In DNA, the CDR3 is TGTGCCAGCAGCGGAACAGGGCGGCACTATGGCTACACCTTC. This sequence joins TRBV9 and TRBJ1-2, with D possibly matching TRBD1 (6 bases). In germline, CDR1 is SGDLS, CDR2 YYNGEE. The CDR3 runs 14 residues. Trimming took off 3 bases at V and 3 bases at J, with 12 bases between the two ends. The full variable domain, rest sourced from reference TRBV9 and TRBJ1-2, is DSGVTQTPKHLITATGQRVTLRCSPRSGDLSVYWYQQSLDQGLQFLIQYYNGEERAKGNILERFSAQQFPDLHSELNLSSLELGDSALYFCASSGTGRHYGYTFGSGTRLTVV.

The chain links TRBV9 to TRBJ2-3; 8 nucleotides line up with TRBD2. The CDR3 runs to 15 residues. V lost 4 bases and J lost 2; bases outside the gene matches: 6. Germline lookup yields CDR1 SGDLS and CDR2 YYNGEE. As DNA, the CDR3 is TGTGCCAGCAGCCTACTAGCGGCCCACACAGATACGCAGTATTTT. It is translated as CASSLLAAHTDTQYF.

The genes are TRBV4-1 and TRBJ1-4; 9 nucleotides agree with TRBD1. This CDR3 is built from 18 residues. CDR1 and CDR2 (germline): MGHRA, YSYEKL. J lost 10 bases, V lost 3 bases, and 18 bases had no gene match. DNA of the CDR3: TGCGCCAGCAGCCATAACCGGGACAGGGCGTGTATTGGTGGAAAACTGTTTTTT. As protein: CASSHNRDRACIGGKLFF.

The chain has TRBV7-6 and TRBJ2-7; 7 nucleotides line up with TRBD2. This CDR3 contains 15 residues. The germline V gene encodes CDR1 SGHVS and CDR2 FNYEAQ. Germline trimming cut 6 bases from V and 0 bases from J; bases unmatched to any gene: 8. Written as DNA, the CDR3 is TGTGCCAGCAGTCCCATCTCTAGCGGCTCCTACGAGCAGTACTTC. Amino acids: CASSPISSGSYEQYF.

J is TRBJ1-1 and V is TRBV4-1; D is uncertain. The V end was cut by 1 base, the J end by 6 bases, with 9 bases between. Germline V lookup: CDR1 MGHRA, CDR2 YSYEKL. The CDR3 totals 13 residues. The CDR3 region has the DNA TGCGCCAGCAGCCAAGGCCAGCGGTCTGAAGCTTTCTTT. This translates into CASSQGQRSEAFF.

The V gene is TRBV7-9, the J gene TRBJ2-5; 7 bases map to TRBD2. Looked up from germline, CDR1 is SEHNR and CDR2 is FQNEAQ (reference sequence). There are 14 residues in the CDR3. With 2 bases clipped from V and 5 bases from J, the junction kept 5 bases outside the gene matches. The chain's CDR3 is CASSLREAGETQYF. As DNA, the CDR3 is TGTGCCAGCAGCTTACGGGAGGCGGGGGAGACCCAGTACTTC.

The V gene is TRBV21-1, the J gene TRBJ1-2; the D segment call TRBD1 is taken from the table without a DNA check. TRBV21-1 is annotated as a pseudogene. This CDR3 is built from 14 residues. The CDR3 loop reads CASSNGTGFGGYTF. CDR3 bases: TGTGCCAGCAGCAACGGGACAGGGTTTGGTGGCTACACCTTC.

The V gene is TRBV19, the J gene TRBJ1-5; weak D call: TRBD1 (6 bases). V was clipped by 7 bases and J by 4 bases, with 14 bases between them. CDR1 is LNHDA and CDR2 is SQIVND in the germline V gene (reference sequence). The CDR3 length is 14 residues. CDR3 sequence reads: CASNRGGGNQPQHF. DNA for the CDR3: TGTGCCAGTAATAGAGGGGGGGGGAATCAGCCCCAGCATTTT.

The chain links TRBV28 to TRBJ1-4; no definite D call. The CDR3 is made up of 13 amino acids. Germline loops: CDR1 MDHEN, CDR2 SYDVKM. The ends were cut back, 1 base at V and 8 bases at J, with 8 bases in the middle. In nucleotides, the CDR3 is TGTGCCAGCAGTTTATATCCGGTCGAAAAACTGTTTTTT. It specifies CASSLYPVEKLFF.

Remarks on this clone: The germline gene is not matched at one end of the junction; a read error may be the cause. The chain couples TRBV10-3 to TRBJ2-7; D is perhaps TRBD1 (5 bases). The CDR3 runs 14 residues. CDR1 is ENHRY, CDR2 SYGVKD, per germline. The CDR3 sequence: CAISESTVSYEQYF. The CDR3 coding sequence is TGTGCCATCAGCGAGTCGACAGTCTCCTACGAGCAGTACTTC.

The DNA for the CDR3 is TGTGCCAGTGACAGGGGAAGCAATCAGCCCCAGCATTTT. Translated: CASDRGSNQPQHF. The chain carries TRBV2 and TRBJ1-5; 8 bases match TRBD1. J was trimmed by 1 base and V by 9 bases; bases with no gene match: 2. The CDR3 sequence is 13 residues long. Germline values: CDR1 SNHLY, CDR2 FYNNEI.

The J gene is TRBJ2-3, the V gene TRBV5-4; 7 nucleotides align to TRBD2. Germline V gene sequence: CDR1 SGHNT, CDR2 YYREEE (reference sequence). The CDR3 contains 15 residues. The V and J ends lost 0 bases and 3 bases, in that order; junction bases with no gene match: 4. CDR3 in DNA: TGTGCCAGCAGCTTGGGACTAGCCAAGACAGATACGCAGTATTTT. Protein product: CASSLGLAKTDTQYF.

The CDR3 sequence: CASSLPGVTLNTEAFF. In DNA form, the CDR3 reads TGCGCCAGCAGCTTGCCGGGAGTAACTCTGAACACTGAAGCTTTCTTT. The J gene is TRBJ1-1, the V gene TRBV5-1; D gene unclear. Germline V lookup: CDR1 SGHRS, CDR2 YFSETQ. The CDR3 contains 16 residues. V lost 1 base and J 0 bases, leaving 13 bases between the germline ends.

The chain uses TRBV3-1 (or the pseudogene TRBV3-2) and TRBJ2-5; 8 nucleotides agree with TRBD2. In germline, CDR1 is LGHDT, CDR2 YNNKEL (reference sequence). The length of the CDR3 is 15 residues. The V segment lost 5 bases and the J segment 5 bases; nucleotides outside the gene matches: 10. This chain's CDR3 is CASSSRRGGWETQYF. In nucleotides, the CDR3 is TGTGCCAGCAGCTCCCGACGGGGGGGCTGGGAGACCCAGTACTTC.

This clone was picked up a small number of times. The genes are TRBV19 and TRBJ2-1; the D gene is possibly TRBD2 (5 bases). Germline V gene sequence: CDR1 LNHDA, CDR2 SQIVND (reference sequence). The CDR3 runs 13 residues. The ends were cut back, 1 base at V and 5 bases at J, with 6 bases in the middle. In DNA form, the CDR3 reads TGTGCCAGTAGTATAGGAGGGAACAATGAGCAGTTCTTC. Amino acid sequence: CASSIGGNNEQFF.

V gene TRBV5-6 combines with J gene TRBJ2-5; 12 nucleotides match TRBD2. V shed 2 bases and J 3 bases; nucleotides not matched to a gene: 2. In germline, CDR1 is SGHDT, CDR2 YYEEEE. The CDR3 runs to 15 residues. In DNA, the CDR3 is TGTGCCAGCAGCTTACCTAGCGGGAGGGAAGAGACCCAGTACTTC. Translation: CASSLPSGREETQYF.

The rearrangement uses TRBV30 and TRBJ1-2, with 9 bases aligning to TRBD1. The length of the CDR3 is 14 residues. V dropped 2 bases and J dropped 3; count of bases not matched to a gene: 4. Per germline, CDR1 GTSNPN and CDR2 SVGIG (reference sequence). The CDR3 DNA is TGTGCCTGGAGTAAGGGACAGGGACACTATGGCTACACCTTC. It is translated as CAWSKGQGHYGYTF.

The chain joins TRBV24-1 to TRBJ2-1, with a tentative D call TRBD1 (6 bases). The germline gives CDR1 KGHDR, CDR2 SFDVKD. With 0 bases removed from V and 0 bases from J, the gap between germline ends came to 14 bases. This CDR3 has 18 amino acids. In nucleotides, the CDR3 is TGTGCCACCAGTGATTTGGGGGACAAGTCGAGCTCCTACAATGAGCAGTTCTTC. It encodes CATSDLGDKSSSYNEQFF.

The J gene is TRBJ2-1, the V gene TRBV5-8; TRBD2 is a possible D gene (5 bases). The ends were cut back, 2 bases at V and 14 bases at J, with 8 bases in the middle. The CDR3 is made up of 10 amino acids. The germline V gene encodes CDR1 SGHTS and CDR2 YDEGEE. The chain's CDR3 is CASSLGGEFF. CDR3 in DNA: TGTGCCAGCAGCTTAGGAGGAGAGTTCTTC.

The chain joins TRBV4-1 to TRBJ1-1; D is ambiguous. V shed 1 base and J shed 8 bases, with 14 bases lying between them. The CDR3 sequence is 14 residues long. Germline values: CDR1 MGHRA, CDR2 YSYEKL. CDR3 amino acids: CASSQVLAGLEAFF. As DNA, the CDR3 is TGCGCCAGCAGCCAAGTCCTCGCGGGGTTAGAAGCTTTCTTT.